Listed below are T cell receptor beta chains from one sample, sequenced in a study of T cell repertoires in cytomegalovirus infection. TCRdb reprocessed the reads via MiXCR and lists one record per CDR3 protein. The sample lists around 240,000 distinct CDR3 sequences, over 20% occurring once. The specimen was CD8+ T cells from PBMCs. The receptors derive from a human donor in good health (CMV status not recorded). Some clones in this sample may be carry-over from other donors' samples. Each CDR3 is given with its conserved first and last residue. The D gene is left open where the match is weak. Expanded clones are given a class, and other clones once, few, many or no size at all.

TRBJ2-3 | - | 15 | TRBV28 | few | CASSLWGRSADTQYF | TGTGCCAGCAGTTTATGGGGGAGGAGCGCAGATACGCAGTATTTT
TRBJ2-1 | - | 8 | TRBV20-1 | few | CSASPQFF | TGCAGTGCTAGCCCACAGTTCTTC
TRBJ2-1 | TRBD2 | 14 | TRBV6-6 | few | CASVSSGGANEQFF | TGTGCCAGCGTGTCGAGCGGGGGGGCAAATGAGCAGTTCTTC
TRBJ1-1 | - | 15 | TRBV25-1 | - | CASNRDGKGDTEAFF | TGTGCCAGCAACCGGGACGGTAAGGGGGACACTGAAGCTTTCTTT
TRBJ2-1 | - | 13 | TRBV27 | - | CASSLYPYNEQFF | TGTGCCAGCAGTCTCTACCCCTACAATGAGCAGTTCTTC
TRBJ2-1 | - | 14 | TRBV11-2 | - | CASSLEVRRDEQFF | TGTGCCAGCAGCTTAGAGGTCCGGAGGGATGAGCAGTTCTTC
TRBJ2-7 | - | 14 | TRBV28 | many | CASSSRVGRDEQYF | TGTGCCAGCAGTTCCAGGGTGGGGAGAGACGAGCAGTACTTC
TRBJ1-1 | TRBD1 | 15 | TRBV12-3/TRBV12-4 | - | CASSPYGQGNTEAFF | TGTGCCAGCAGTCCCTACGGACAGGGGAACACTGAAGCTTTCTTT
TRBJ2-2 | - | 15 | TRBV6-2/TRBV6-3 | - | CASSKTGPSTGELFF | TGTGCCAGCAGTAAGACAGGTCCGAGCACCGGGGAGCTGTTTTTT
TRBJ1-2 | TRBD1 | 13 | TRBV2 | few | CASRETGGDGYTF | TGTGCCAGCAGGGAGACAGGGGGCGATGGCTACACCTTC
TRBJ1-5 | - | 16 | TRBV15 | once | CATSSSRGQGNQPQHF | TGTGCCACCAGCAGCAGCCGGGGCCAGGGAAATCAGCCCCAGCATTTT
TRBJ2-7 | - | 14 | TRBV7-2 | few | CASALALLTYEQYF | TGTGCCAGCGCCTTAGCGCTACTAACCTACGAGCAGTACTTC
TRBJ2-2 | TRBD2 | 16 | TRBV12-3/TRBV12-4 | few | CASRLYPGGSGGELFF | TGTGCCAGCAGACTCTATCCCGGGGGGAGCGGCGGGGAGCTGTTTTTT
TRBJ1-6 | - | 16 | TRBV20-1 | few | CSAREIMGHTNSPLHF | TGCAGTGCTAGAGAGATTATGGGACACACTAATTCACCCCTCCACTTT
TRBJ1-4 | TRBD1 | 14 | TRBV28 | few | CASSLDREGEKLFF | TGTGCCAGCAGTTTAGACAGGGAAGGTGAAAAACTGTTTTTT
TRBJ2-7 | TRBD2 | 14 | TRBV5-6 | few | CASSLSLAGVEQYF | TGTGCCAGCAGCTTGAGCCTAGCGGGGGTCGAGCAGTACTTC
TRBJ1-1 | - | 14 | TRBV7-6 | few | CASSFRRRETEAFF | TGTGCCAGCAGCTTCCGACGGCGGGAGACTGAAGCTTTCTTT
TRBJ2-1 | TRBD1 | 14 | TRBV28 | few | CASSLGTGVNEQFF | TGTGCCAGCAGTTTAGGTACAGGGGTTAATGAGCAGTTCTTC
TRBJ1-6 | TRBD1 | 14 | TRBV7-9 | few | CASSRTGSNSPLHF | TGTGCCAGCAGCCGGACAGGGTCAAATTCACCCCTCCACTTT
TRBJ1-5 | - | 18 | TRBV20-1 | few | CSARGSTGSRRGGQPQHF | TGCAGTGCTAGAGGCTCGACAGGTAGCCGTAGAGGAGGTCAGCCCCAGCATTTT
TRBJ2-5 | - | 14 | TRBV7-2 | many | CASSLELARETQYF | TGTGCCAGCAGCCTAGAACTAGCCCGGGAGACCCAGTACTTC
TRBJ2-7 | - | 13 | TRBV28 | many | CASSPPFSYEQYF | TGTGCCAGCAGTCCCCCTTTCTCCTACGAGCAGTACTTC
TRBJ2-1 | - | 12 | TRBV12-3/TRBV12-4 | many | CASSLASRVFFF | TGTGCCAGCAGCCTGGCTTCCAGGGTTTTTTTCTTC
TRBJ1-6 | - | 14 | TRBV2 | - | CASSSVSNQSPLHF | TGTGCCAGCAGTTCAGTCAGTAACCAGTCACCCCTCCACTTT